These 19 T cell receptor beta chains came from one sample sequenced in a study of control samples from healthy donors and cancer patients. Profiled with immunoSEQ multiplex PCR; TCRdb holds only in-frame clones, not every one. The table includes over 150,000 clones, 91% detected once. Source material: blood. These receptors originate from a woman between 40 and 50 years old in good health.

The V gene is TRBV2, the J gene TRBJ2-7, with D perhaps matching TRBD1 (5 bases). V shed 6 bases and J shed 4 bases, with 13 bases lying between them. Per germline, CDR1 SNHLY and CDR2 FYNNEI. The CDR3 has 13 residues. The chain's CDR3 is CASRFGQGYEQYF. In nucleotides, the CDR3 is TGTGCCAGCAGATTTGGCCAGGGTTACGAGCAGTACTTC.

This chain uses TRBV4-1 with TRBJ2-2; D possibly corresponds to TRBD2 (5 bases). There are 14 residues in the CDR3. Per germline, CDR1 MGHRA and CDR2 YSYEKL. V shed 3 bases and J shed 6 bases, with 11 bases lying between them. The CDR3 loop is CASSQLLVSGELFF. CDR3 nucleotide sequence: TGCGCCAGCAGCCAGCTACTAGTTTCCGGGGAGCTGTTTTTT.

V and J are TRBV18 and TRBJ1-2; D remains ambiguous. The V end was cut by 4 bases, the J end by 4 bases, with 13 bases between. Per germline, CDR1 KGHSH and CDR2 LQKENI. CDR3 length: 14 residues. The CDR3 coding sequence is TGTGCCAGCTCACAACTGGTTTCCGCCTATGGCTACACCTTC. Translation gives CASSQLVSAYGYTF.

The chain uses TRBV7-9 and TRBJ2-3; D remains ambiguous. Trimming shortened V by 4 bases and J by 3 bases, and 2 bases separated the two germline ends. This CDR3 contains 11 residues. Per the germline V gene, CDR1 is SEHNR and CDR2 is FQNEAQ (reference sequence). The CDR3 DNA reads TGTGCCAGCAGCTCGACAGATACGCAGTATTTT. Protein: CASSSTDTQYF. The full variable domain, its missing parts supplied by reference TRBV7-9 and TRBJ2-3, is DTGVSQNPRHKITKRGQNVTFRCDPISEHNRLYWYRQTLGQGPEFLTYFQNEAQLEKSRLLSDRFSAERPKGSFSTLEIQRTEQGDSAMYLCASSSTDTQYFGPGTRLTVL.

V and J are TRBV10-3 and TRBJ1-1, with D possibly TRBD1 on 6 matching bases. Germline-derived CDR1 and CDR2 are ENHRY and SYGVKD. The length of the CDR3 is 13 residues. Trimming stripped 2 bases from V and 8 bases from J, with 12 bases between. This CDR3 is CAISEVGGKEAFF. The CDR3 DNA reads as TGTGCCATCAGTGAGGTAGGGGGGAAGGAAGCTTTCTTT.

V usage is TRBV9 and J usage is TRBJ2-6; D may match TRBD1 or TRBD2 (5 bases each). This CDR3 has 18 residues. Germline CDR1 SGDLS, CDR2 YYNGEE. The V end lost 3 bases, the J end lost 0 bases, and 16 bases lay between the germline ends. For the CDR3, the DNA is TGTGCCAGCAGCGGACCTCTGGGGACCCGCTCTGGGGCCAACGTCCTGACTTTC. Translated: CASSGPLGTRSGANVLTF.

This chain uses TRBV7-8 with TRBJ2-5; possible D gene TRBD2, 6 bases. V lost 4 bases, J lost 5 bases, and 23 bases lay in between. The CDR3 loop spans 17 amino acids. Per germline, CDR1 SGHVS and CDR2 FQNEAQ. CDR3 in DNA: TGTGCCAGCAGCTCCCGCCCTGGGACTTCACGCGGGGAGACCCAGTACTTC. Encoded protein: CASSSRPGTSRGETQYF.

V is TRBV19 and J is TRBJ1-5; tentative D call: TRBD1 (6 bases). The CDR3 consists of 17 residues. Germline V gene lookup returns CDR1 LNHDA and CDR2 SQIVND (reference sequence). V was shortened by 3 bases and J by 0 bases, with 15 bases between the two germline ends. The CDR3 nucleotides read TGTGCCAGTAGTATCCAGGCCCAGGGGTATAGCAATCAGCCCCAGCATTTT. This encodes CASSIQAQGYSNQPQHF.

The chain employs TRBV10-3 and TRBJ2-3; D is perhaps TRBD2 (5 bases). This CDR3 has 14 residues. The germline gives CDR1 ENHRY, CDR2 SYGVKD. Trimming took off 6 bases at V and 12 bases at J, with 22 bases between the two ends. This chain's CDR3 is CAIRATGKADSQYF. The CDR3 region has the DNA TGTGCCATCAGGGCCACCGGGAAGGCAGATAGTCAGTATTTT.

The V and J genes are TRBV2 and TRBJ2-3; TRBD2 matches at 8 bases. V dropped 5 bases and J dropped 1; count of bases not matched to a gene: 8. The germline V gene encodes CDR1 SNHLY and CDR2 FYNNEI. The CDR3 sequence is 16 residues long. This chain's CDR3 is CASSLQRAGGTDTQYF. CDR3 DNA: TGTGCCAGCAGTTTACAGCGAGCGGGGGGCACAGATACGCAGTATTTT.

A single count supports this clone. The chain carries TRBV5-1 and TRBJ1-5, with 8 bases lining up with TRBD1. The CDR3 length is 14 residues. V was clipped by 4 bases and J by 4 bases; unmatched bases: 4. Germline-derived CDR1 and CDR2 are SGHRS and YFSETQ. The DNA for the CDR3 is TGCGCCAGCAGCCCGGACAGGGATAATCAGCCCCAGCATTTT. Translation: CASSPDRDNQPQHF.

The CDR3 coding sequence is TGCGCCAGCAGCCAAGATCCCAATCAGCCCCAGCATTTT. Translated, it gives CASSQDPNQPQHF. The chain carries TRBV4-1 and TRBJ1-5; D ambiguous. The V and J ends lost 0 bases and 3 bases respectively, with 3 bases between them. CDR1 MGHRA and CDR2 YSYEKL come from the germline V gene. This CDR3 has 13 amino acids.

This chain uses TRBV21-1 with TRBJ2-4; the D call in the table, TRBD2, was not verified against the DNA. TRBV21-1 constitutes a pseudogene. This CDR3 has 22 residues. The CDR3 bases are TGTGCCAGCAGCAAATTAGTTATTGGACTGAGGGGTAGCGGGGGGGCCACGTACATTCAGTACTTC. Residues: CASSKLVIGLRGSGGATYIQYF.

The chain has TRBV2 and TRBJ2-1; 14 bases map to TRBD2. Germline CDR1 reads SNHLY; CDR2 reads FYNNEI. The CDR3 totals 17 residues. V was clipped by 6 bases and J by 0 bases; unmatched bases: 4. CDR3 region: CASSRLAGGNSYNEQFF. For the CDR3, the DNA is TGTGCCAGCAGCCGACTAGCGGGGGGGAACTCCTACAATGAGCAGTTCTTC.

The chain links TRBV7-2 to TRBJ1-2; D not certain. CDR1 is SGHTA and CDR2 is FQGNSA in the germline V gene. V lost 0 bases and J lost 8, with 7 bases in between. This CDR3 has 12 residues. CDR3 DNA sequence: TGTGCCAGCAGCTTAGCGCTCGGGGGCTACACCTTC. Its translation is CASSLALGGYTF.

The chain is built from TRBV28 and TRBJ2-7; 12 bases fit TRBD1. The CDR3 has 15 amino acids. Germline CDR1 reads MDHEN; CDR2 reads SYDVKM. With V trimmed by 3 bases and J by 9 bases, 9 bases remained unmatched. The CDR3 loop is CASSFLGQGAQGQYF. The CDR3 nucleotides read TGTGCCAGCAGTTTCTTGGGACAGGGGGCGCAAGGGCAGTACTTC.

This clone appeared once. V usage is TRBV9 and J usage is TRBJ2-1; a possible D gene is TRBD2 (6 bases). Between the trimmed V and J ends, which lost 0 bases and 6 bases, there was a span of 10 bases. Germline CDR1 and CDR2: SGDLS and YYNGEE. This CDR3 spans 14 amino acids. The CDR3 DNA is TGTGCCAGCAGCGTAGGCGGGATTAGCAATGAGCAGTTCTTC. It is translated as CASSVGGISNEQFF.

This clone appeared a single time. The J gene is TRBJ2-7, the V gene TRBV27, with 8 nucleotides matching TRBD1. The CDR3 has 14 residues. V lost 6 bases, J lost 2 bases, and 6 bases stayed unmatched. Germline values: CDR1 MNHEY, CDR2 SMNVEV (reference sequence). DNA of the CDR3: TGTGCCAGCAGCGTCGGACAGGGAGCCTACGAGCAGTACTTC. The encoded protein is CASSVGQGAYEQYF.

The chain is built from TRBV28 and TRBJ2-7, with a possible D match to TRBD2 (6 bases). Trimming took off 2 bases at V and 9 bases at J, with 20 bases between the two ends. The CDR3 sequence is 15 residues long. Germline V gives CDR1 MDHEN, CDR2 SYDVKM. The CDR3 spells CASSLIGTAGKRQYF. Here the CDR3 DNA reads TGTGCCAGCAGTTTAATCGGCACCGCGGGGAAGCGGCAGTACTTC.